This T cell receptor (beta chain) is from a study of T cells expressing NK-cell markers. TCRdb reprocessed the 5' RACE reads and keeps a single row for each CDR3 protein, giving no DNA. The sample holds 130,000 to 150,000 distinct CDR3 sequences. The CDR3 has 17 amino acids. Per germline, CDR1 LGHNA and CDR2 YSLEER. V and J are TRBV4-3 and TRBJ2-1; TCRdb indicates TRBD2, and absent DNA this call remains unverified. The sample taken for sequencing was blood T cells: a sorted CD56 or NKG2C T cell subset, CD4+ or CD8+ T cells, or bulk PBMC T cells (not recorded which). The sequence derives from a man aged 18 to 29 in good health. The CDR3 loop is CASSQDYPREGYHEQFF.